This T cell receptor (beta chain) is drawn from a study of CD8 T cells in Susac syndrome. Study-wide results and caveats: Clonal expansion did not appear in Susac syndrome CD4+ T cell repertoires.

Reverse transcription of 0.5 to 1 ug RNA was performed with random hexamers. TCRdb re-called the immunoSEQ multiplex PCR reads with MiXCR, one entry per CDR3 protein. The profile shows under 200,000 distinct CDR3 sequences, roughly 90% of them singletons. This clonotype was seen a handful of times. As yet, its antigen is unknown. Trimming cost V 3 bases and J 1 base, with 7 bases left between them. Germline CDR1 reads DFQATT; CDR2 reads SNEGSKA (reference sequence). The CDR3 runs 12 residues. The source material was CD4+ T cells from PBMCs. The chain carries TRBV20-1 and TRBJ2-7; unclear D gene. This receptor was identified in a human donor with Susac syndrome. The CDR3 DNA reads TGCAGTGCTAGTATGGGATCCTACGAGCAGTACTTC. Residues: CSASMGSYEQYF.